This entry describes one T cell receptor beta chain. There are a few counts of this clonotype. Its target antigen remains unknown. Base qualities were left out, and no much larger clone turns up one base away. The sample is drawn from a study of blood T cells in healthy people across ages (dated by TCRdb to the mid-2010s). General notes on the study: In model experiments, template switching captured about one uniquely barcoded TCR beta cDNA molecule for every two T cells. To track age-related changes in TCR beta repertoire diversity, the study relied on deep sequencing normalized with unique cDNA molecular identifiers. The donors were split into four age groups: young (average about 16 years), middle-aged (roughly 39), aged (roughly 65) and long-lived (under 90). To avoid experimental bias, donors of different ages were distributed randomly across sequencing lanes. Two additional independent replicas of 1 million unique cDNA reads from the same blood draw were analyzed for two donors (one aged 18 to 30 and one aged 80 or older). Paper-wide results and their limitations: Donor CMV infection status was unknown, potentially confounding age-related changes in expanded clonotypes. Observed TCR beta diversity per million T cells fell roughly linearly with age, and a significant reduction was already apparent by age roughly 40. Because profiling used bulk unsorted PBMCs, naive and antigen-experienced compartments could not be compared conclusively. Compared with the aged group, the long-lived group had more naive CD4+ T cells, fewer expanded clones and increased TCR diversity, suggesting age selection. Estimates of total diversity based on one million sequenced T cells were considered lower bounds and underestimates. The percentage of naive T cells measured by flow cytometry correlated strongly with observed TCR beta diversity.

The donors were 40 or so Caucasian individuals from Russia, aged roughly 6 to 90 years, who were systemically healthy. Around 9.8 milliliters of peripheral blood were collected from each donor into EDTA-treated Vacutainer tubes. PBMCs were isolated by Ficoll-Paque density-gradient centrifugation, with at least 6.5 million obtained per sample. Total RNA was extracted from PBMCs with Trizol reagent, with at least 5.5 micrograms obtained per sample. For every donor, an aliquot of PBMCs went through flow cytometry to measure the percentages of naive CD45RAhigh/CD27high T cells. Library preparation was by 5' RACE. Sequencing was performed on an Illumina HiSeq 2500. A second about 7 to 12 cycle PCR used a sample-barcoded 5' primer and a J-beta primer mix. Each TCR beta cDNA molecule received a unique molecular identifier from a template-switch 5' adaptor carrying 12 random nucleotides. Each sample yielded at least 2.5 million CDR3-containing paired-end reads. First-strand cDNA was synthesized from all RNA with the Mint cDNA synthesis kit, primed by a TRBC-specific oligonucleotide. Following uracil-DNA glycosylase treatment, all cDNA underwent a first 18-cycle PCR with the universal primers M1SS and BC2_uni_R. The paper's data handling went like this. For normalization, 1 million high-quality reads, each with a distinct molecular identifier, were randomly selected from each sample. Reads with shared molecular identifiers were discarded instead of being binned into consensus sequences. CDR3 identification, clonotype clustering and error correction used MiTCR with a Q25 quality threshold and the strictest error-elimination algorithm. A nonparametric unseen species model using Euler transformation provided a lower-bound estimate of total TCR beta diversity. TCRdb passed the public sequencing reads through fastp at Q25 and MiXCR, retaining productive beta sequences. Identical CDR3 proteins give one entry, which carries the most common genes and DNA. These V and J calls are TCRdb output, not the study's own analysis. The sample table shows some 1 million distinct CDR3 sequences, and over 35% are seen once. The ten largest account for approximately 17% of the sample.

The trim is 0 bases for V and 7 bases for J, with a gap of 10 bases between the germline ends. Taken from the germline V gene (reference sequence), the CDR1 and CDR2 loops are DFQATT and SNEGSKA. Including the terminal cysteine and phenylalanine, the CDR3 comprises 12 residues. Only CDR3 DNA is held: 36 bases, read in frame from base 1. This receptor was taken from a woman aged 60-70 years in good health. The chain employs TRBV20-1 and TRBJ2-7, with the D gene too uncertain to name. Sequenced material: blood. The DNA reads as follows: TGCAGTGCTAGAGATGGGGTCAATGAGCAGTACTTC. Its product reads: CSARDGVNEQYF.